The clone carrying this T cell receptor (beta chain) was observed once. Its antigen remains unidentified. This sample is part of a study of shared clonotypes between healthy human individuals. Study-level background: Contributing individuals were two females and a few males aged 18 to 49. CD4 naive and memory got three plates each, CD8 naive two, CD8 memory one.

Naive CD8 cells, CD45RO-negative and positively selected for CCR7, excluded terminally differentiated effector memory CD45RA+ cells. Clones were read by immunoSEQ multiplex PCR, and TCRdb kept only the in-frame ones, dropping some. The repertoire holds about 1.9 million clones, with over 85% as singletons. Points from the study as a whole: Only blood was sampled; tissue repertoires likely differ.

Specimen: naive CD8+ T cells from PBMCs. This TCR came from a man aged 18 to 35 in good health. Some clones in this sample may be carry-over from other donors' samples.

CDR3 residues: CASSFPTSGSYTGELFF. The CDR3 region has the DNA TGTGCCAGCAGCTTCCCGACTAGCGGGAGTTACACCGGGGAGCTGTTTTTT. V and J are TRBV7-8 and TRBJ2-2; 12 bases agree with TRBD2. The CDR3 is made up of 17 amino acids. Germline V gene lookup returns CDR1 SGHVS and CDR2 FQNEAQ. The junction had 5 bases not matched to a gene; V was cut back by 3 bases and J by 3 bases. Filled out from reference TRBV7-8 and TRBJ2-2, the complete variable domain reads GAGVSQSPRYKVAKRGQDVALRCDPISGHVSLFWYQQALGQGPEFLTYFQNEAQLDKSGLPSDRFFAERPEGSVSTLKIQRTQQEDSAVYLCASSFPTSGSYTGELFFGEGSRLTVL.